The next 25 T cell receptor beta chains were all read from a single sample in a study of PD-1 blockade in classical Hodgkin lymphoma (TCRdb year 2020). The time point label here, explained by the study, means: cycle 2 day 1 (C2D1) of nivolumab. All trial patients had relapsed after autologous stem cell transplantation, with cohorts A, B and C differing in prior brentuximab vedotin exposure. The library came from the immunoSEQ multiplex PCR assay. TCRdb carries this immuneACCESS record with in-frame sequences only. Its versions omit some clonotypes, under half of them owing to an unresolved V gene in the studies checked, with the rest unexplained. The sample records over 6,000 clones, 70% to 90% of which are singletons. The ten largest clones add up to approximately 50% of the sample. The specimen was peripheral blood mononuclear cells (PBMCs), collected before the second cycle of nivolumab. These receptors were obtained from a human donor with classical Hodgkin lymphoma.

To note about this clone: The sample holds other DNA sequences that translate to the same CDR3. The rearrangement joins TRBV5-6 to TRBJ1-3; 10 positions agree with TRBD1. This CDR3 has 16 residues. Germline loops: CDR1 SGHDT, CDR2 YYEEEE. The V and J ends lost 1 base and 5 bases, in that order; junction bases with no gene match: 6. The CDR3 loop is CASSLRGQGIRNTIYF. The CDR3 DNA reads as TGTGCCAGCAGCTTGCGGGGACAGGGGATTCGAAACACCATATATTTT.

This chain uses TRBV7-9 with TRBJ2-5; the match to TRBD2 covers 14 bases. The V gene end was trimmed by 2 bases and the J gene end by 5 bases; junction bases not matched to a gene: 10. Germline CDR1 reads SEHNR; CDR2 reads FQNEAQ (reference sequence). The length of the CDR3 is 18 residues. CDR3 amino acids: CASSLIRLAGGPRETQYF. In DNA, the CDR3 is TGTGCCAGCAGCTTAATCCGACTAGCGGGAGGGCCGCGGGAGACCCAGTACTTC.

The chain has TRBV7-9 and TRBJ2-1; 12 bases match TRBD2. V trimming: 3 bases; J trimming: 8 bases; junction bases outside the gene matches: 5. The germline CDR1 and CDR2 sequences are SEHNR and FQNEAQ (reference sequence). The CDR3 extends over 15 amino acids. CDR3 sequence reads: CASSLGGLAGHEQFF. The CDR3 nucleotides read TGTGCCAGCAGCTTGGGGGGACTAGCGGGCCATGAGCAGTTCTTC.

The rearrangement joins TRBV19 to TRBJ2-7, with TRBD2 matching 11 bases. Germline loops: CDR1 LNHDA, CDR2 SQIVND (reference sequence). V dropped 6 bases and J dropped 2; count of bases not matched to a gene: 15. The CDR3 contains 18 residues. The CDR3: CASRSHRETSGDTYEQYV. CDR3 bases: TGTGCCAGTAGATCACACAGGGAGACTAGCGGGGACACCTACGAGCAGTACGTC.

CDR3 in amino acids: CASSLPGQGNSPLHF. The CDR3 DNA sequence: TGTGCCAGCAGTTTACCGGGACAGGGGAATTCACCCCTCCACTTT. This sequence joins TRBV2 and TRBJ1-6; 10 positions match TRBD1. This CDR3 contains 15 residues. Germline CDR1 SNHLY, CDR2 FYNNEI. V dropped 5 bases and J dropped 7; count of bases not matched to a gene: 5.

By sample share, this clone is large. The chain employs TRBV7-8 and TRBJ2-5; perhaps TRBD1 as D (6 bases). The CDR3 consists of 15 residues. The germline CDR1 and CDR2 sequences are SGHVS and FQNEAQ. V lost 10 bases to trimming and J lost 5 bases, with 23 bases between them. CDR3 DNA sequence: TGTGCCACCGCTACCCTCGACAGGAACTTGGAGACCCAGTACTTC. It specifies CATATLDRNLETQYF.

The chain employs TRBV2 and TRBJ1-2, with 9 bases fitting TRBD1. The CDR3 has 13 residues. J was trimmed by 8 bases and V by 7 bases; bases with no gene match: 8. Looked up from germline, CDR1 is SNHLY and CDR2 is FYNNEI. CDR3 in DNA: TGTGCCAGCATGGAACAGGGGGCGTGGGGCTACACCTTC. It translates to CASMEQGAWGYTF. Together with reference TRBV2 and TRBJ1-2, the CDR3 gives the full variable domain: EPEVTQTPSHQVTQMGQEVILRCVPISNHLYFYWYRQILGQKVEFLVSFYNNEISEKSEIFDDQFSVERPDGSNFTLKIRSTKLEDSAMYFCASMEQGAWGYTFGSGTRLTVV.

This clone was seen a single time. This sequence joins TRBV5-1 and TRBJ2-2; D unclear. V lost 4 bases, J lost 4 bases, and 20 bases lay in between. Germline values: CDR1 SGHRS, CDR2 YFSETQ. The CDR3 spans 17 residues. The CDR3 nucleotides read TGCGCCAGCAGCCCGCTAACCACCTCCCTGCTCACCGGGGAGCTGTTTTTT. The encoded protein is CASSPLTTSLLTGELFF.

The chain recombines TRBV5-1 with TRBJ2-3; D is ambiguous. V was shortened by 0 bases and J by 6 bases, with 14 bases between the two germline ends. Looked up from germline, CDR1 is SGHRS and CDR2 is YFSETQ. The CDR3 sequence is 15 residues long. The CDR3 loop is CASSLEGSPWDTQYF. CDR3 nucleotides: TGCGCCAGCAGCTTGGAAGGATCCCCTTGGGATACGCAGTATTTT.

V and J are TRBV19 and TRBJ2-1; TRBD1 is a possible D gene (6 bases). V was pared by 2 bases and J by 6 bases, with 17 bases between. The V gene's germline CDR1 is LNHDA and CDR2 SQIVND (reference sequence). This CDR3 is 16 amino acids long. The DNA of the CDR3 is TGTGCCAGTAGTATACCTCGATCGGGGACAACCAATGAGCAGTTCTTC. It specifies CASSIPRSGTTNEQFF.

The V call is TRBV11-2, the J call TRBJ1-3; 8 positions agree with TRBD1. V shed 1 base and J 0 bases; nucleotides not matched to a gene: 8. The germline V gene encodes CDR1 SGHAT and CDR2 FQNNGV. The CDR3 contains 18 residues. The CDR3 loop reads CASSLAHRGYHSGNTIYF. CDR3 DNA: TGTGCCAGCAGCTTAGCCCACAGGGGGTATCACTCTGGAAACACCATATATTTT.

Comment on this clone: At the DNA level, this CDR3 is encoded by other sequences in the same sample as well. The chain is built from TRBV9 and TRBJ2-3, with a tentative D call TRBD2 (5 bases). Germline V gene sequence: CDR1 SGDLS, CDR2 YYNGEE. The V and J ends lost 5 bases and 9 bases respectively, with 25 bases between them. CDR3 size: 16 residues. The CDR3 DNA reads as TGTGCCAGCAGTGCCTCCAGCGGAACCTTCCCGGGGACGCAGTATTTT. Protein: CASSASSGTFPGTQYF.

CDR3 coding DNA: TGCGCCAGCAGCTTGGCGGGGTCTGCCGGGGAGCTGTTTTTT. Translated, it gives CASSLAGSAGELFF. The chain joins TRBV5-1 to TRBJ2-2; D perhaps matches TRBD2 (5 bases). Trimming took 0 bases from V and 6 from J, leaving 9 bases between them. CDR3 length: 14 residues. Germline-derived CDR1 and CDR2 are SGHRS and YFSETQ.

The CDR3 sequence: CASSPFMYTQYF. For the CDR3, the DNA is TGTGCCAGCTCACCCTTTATGTATACGCAGTATTTT. The chain couples TRBV18 to TRBJ2-3; D call uncertain. This CDR3 spans 12 amino acids. CDR1 is KGHSH, CDR2 LQKENI, per germline. The ends were cut back, 3 bases at V and 7 bases at J, with 8 bases in the middle.

Comments on this clone: Compared with germline, one end of the junction differs, possibly owing to a read error. The chain employs TRBV9 and TRBJ1-1; D ambiguous. The germline CDR1 and CDR2 sequences are SGDLS and YYNGEE. This CDR3 spans 14 amino acids. CDR3 nucleotides: TGTGCCAGCAGCGTAGCGGGCAGCTATACTGAAGTTTTCTTT. Translating it yields CASSVAGSYTEVFF. The whole variable domain, remainder taken from reference TRBV9 and TRBJ1-1, is DSGVTQTPKHLITATGQRVTLRCSPRSGDLSVYWYQQSLDQGLQFLIQYYNGEERAKGNILERFSAQQFPDLHSELNLSSLELGDSALYFCASSVAGSYTEVFFGQGTRLTVV.

This rearrangement joins TRBV18 to TRBJ1-2; D ambiguous. CDR1 and CDR2 (germline): KGHSH, LQKENI. V was pared by 6 bases and J by 2 bases, with 16 bases between. This CDR3 has 15 amino acids. Written as DNA, the CDR3 is TGTGCCAGCTCCCCCTGGGCAGCGATAAACTATGGCTACACCTTC. Its protein product is CASSPWAAINYGYTF.

This clone was seen a few times. The chain employs TRBV7-2 and TRBJ2-4; D is possibly TRBD2 (5 bases). V lost 1 base and J 0 bases, leaving 19 bases between the germline ends. From germline, CDR1 is SGHTA and CDR2 FQGNSA. The CDR3 is 19 amino acids. CDR3: CASSLGVLRADIAKNIQYF. The CDR3, as DNA: TGTGCCAGCAGCTTAGGGGTGTTGAGGGCGGATATAGCCAAAAACATTCAGTACTTC.

This clone turned up a few times. For the CDR3, the DNA is TGCGCCAGCAGCTTGCAACAGGGAGATGGAAACACCATATATTTT. Its translation: CASSLQQGDGNTIYF. The chain carries TRBV5-1 and TRBJ1-3; maybe TRBD1 (6 bases). The CDR3 runs 15 residues. The germline CDR1 and CDR2 sequences are SGHRS and YFSETQ. Trimming removed 1 base at V and 3 bases at J, with 11 bases between.

This chain links TRBV7-6 with TRBJ1-5; 8 bases map to TRBD1. Trimming removed 6 bases from V and 5 bases from J; junction bases left unmatched: 9. Per germline, CDR1 SGHVS and CDR2 FNYEAQ. The CDR3 loop spans 15 amino acids. CDR3 DNA sequence: TGTGCCAGCAGTTCACGACAGGGGCGGCATCAGCCCCAGCATTTT. Encoded protein: CASSSRQGRHQPQHF.

The gene calls are TRBV5-4 and TRBJ2-5; D remains unclear. V gave up 0 bases and J gave up 2 bases, with 8 bases separating them. The CDR3 spans 14 residues. Germline lookup yields CDR1 SGHNT and CDR2 YYREEE (reference sequence). The CDR3 DNA reads TGTGCCAGCAGCTTGGAACCGAAACAAGAGACCCAGTACTTC. Protein product: CASSLEPKQETQYF. The entire variable domain, with the rest obtained from reference TRBV5-4 and TRBJ2-5, is as follows: ETGVTQSPTHLIKTRGQQVTLRCSSQSGHNTVSWYQQALGQGPQFIFQYYREEENGRGNFPPRFSGLQFPNYSSELNVNALELDDSALYLCASSLEPKQETQYFGPGTRLLVL.

The chain joins TRBV5-6 to TRBJ2-3; 16 positions match TRBD2. The CDR3 contains 17 residues. V lost 4 bases to trimming and J lost 4 bases; unmatched junction nucleotides: 6. Per germline, CDR1 SGHDT and CDR2 YYEEEE. The CDR3 bases are TGTGCCAGCAGCATGGGACTAGCGGGGGGGCGAGCAGATACGCAGTATTTT. Encoded protein: CASSMGLAGGRADTQYF.

V and J are TRBV2 and TRBJ1-1; a weak D match, TRBD1 (5 bases). The CDR3 is 17 residues long. Deletions cut 6 bases from V and 5 bases from J, with 25 bases between. Germline-derived CDR1 and CDR2 are SNHLY and FYNNEI. As DNA, the CDR3 is TGTGCCAGCAGGAGGGGCAGGTACCCCGGGGTGTGGACTGAAGCTTTCTTT. Amino acid sequence: CASRRGRYPGVWTEAFF.

This chain uses TRBV6-6 with TRBJ1-2; 10 nucleotides agree with TRBD1. Germline CDR1 is MNHNY and CDR2 is SVGAGI (reference sequence). V dropped 7 bases and J dropped 4; count of bases not matched to a gene: 12. The CDR3 has 16 residues. The CDR3 here is CASTPGQGTLLYGYTF. In nucleotides, the CDR3 is TGTGCCAGCACCCCGGGACAGGGGACACTTCTCTATGGCTACACCTTC.

The chain employs TRBV5-1 and TRBJ1-4, with D perhaps matching TRBD1 (6 bases). Trimming removed 1 base from V and 1 base from J, with 11 bases in between. The CDR3 length is 16 residues. CDR1 is SGHRS and CDR2 is YFSETQ in the germline V gene. The CDR3 nucleotides are TGCGCCAGCAGCTTGTTGACAGGCTTAACTAATGAAAAACTGTTTTTT. Translation: CASSLLTGLTNEKLFF. Filled out from reference TRBV5-1 and TRBJ1-4, the complete variable domain reads KAGVTQTPRYLIKTRGQQVTLSCSPISGHRSVSWYQQTPGQGLQFLFEYFSETQRNKGNFPGRFSGRQFSNSRSEMNVSTLELGDSALYLCASSLLTGLTNEKLFFGSGTQLSVL.

The V call is TRBV30, the J call TRBJ2-3; 7 bases are shared with TRBD2. Germline CDR1 is GTSNPN and CDR2 is SVGIG (reference sequence). CDR3 length equals 16 residues. With 3 bases clipped from V and 2 bases from J, the junction kept 11 bases outside the gene matches. The chain's CDR3 is CAWSPDGTKITDTQYF. In DNA form, the CDR3 reads TGTGCCTGGAGCCCCGACGGGACTAAAATCACAGATACGCAGTATTTT.